The clone carrying this T cell receptor (beta chain) was found a few times. Its matching antigen is unknown. V shed 6 bases and J 1 base; nucleotides not matched to a gene: 9. This CDR3 has 15 amino acids. CDR1 and CDR2 (germline): SGHDN, FVKESK. TCRdb keeps only in-frame clones here, not all; method: immunoSEQ multiplex PCR. Counted here are more than 100,000 clones, approximately 91% occurring once; the ten biggest clones make up roughly 2.3%. The data belong to a study of T cell responses to AZD1222 COVID-19 vaccine. Points from the study as a whole: Sampling captured repertoires only after the peak T cell response.

The sequencing here drew on peripheral blood, taken on day 0 of AZD1222 vaccination. This sequence joins TRBV14 and TRBJ2-7, with TRBD1 matching over 7 bases. The receptor's source is an adult in good health. DNA of the CDR3: TGTGCCAGCAGTCCTTGGGGACAGAGATCCTACGAGCAGTACTTC. As protein: CASSPWGQRSYEQYF. Combining the CDR3 with reference TRBV14 and TRBJ2-7 gives the whole variable domain EAGVTQFPSHSVIEKGQTVTLRCDPISGHDNLYWYRRVMGKEIKFLLHFVKESKQDESGMPNNRFLAERTGGTYSTLKVQPAELEDSGVYFCASSPWGQRSYEQYFGPGTRLTVT.